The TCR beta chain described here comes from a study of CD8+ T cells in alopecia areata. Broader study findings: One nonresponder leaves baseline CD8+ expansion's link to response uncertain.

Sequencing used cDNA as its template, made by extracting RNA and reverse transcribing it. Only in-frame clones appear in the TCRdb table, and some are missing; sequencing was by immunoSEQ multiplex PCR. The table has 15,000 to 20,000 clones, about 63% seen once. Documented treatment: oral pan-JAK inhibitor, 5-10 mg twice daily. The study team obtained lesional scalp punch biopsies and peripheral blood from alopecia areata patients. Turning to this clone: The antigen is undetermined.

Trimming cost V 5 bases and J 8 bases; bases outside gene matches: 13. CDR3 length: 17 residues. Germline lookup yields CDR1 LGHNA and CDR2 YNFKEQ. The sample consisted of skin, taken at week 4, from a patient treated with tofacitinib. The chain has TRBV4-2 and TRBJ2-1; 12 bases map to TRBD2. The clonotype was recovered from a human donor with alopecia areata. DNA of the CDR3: TGTGCCAGCAGCTTAGAGGCTAGCGGGGGGGCACTCGATGAGCAGTTCTTC. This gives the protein CASSLEASGGALDEQFF.